This T cell receptor beta chain was obtained from a study of cytomegalovirus exposure and HLA in healthy donors. This clone was seen once. This table comes from immunoSEQ multiplex PCR, and its TCRdb copy is limited to in-frame clones, with some not included. The sample yields 150,000 to 200,000 clones, 75% to 90% seen once. The CDR3 totals 20 residues. Germline loops: CDR1 SGHRS, CDR2 YFSETQ. V was pared by 1 base and J by 0 bases, with 26 bases between. Material: PBMCs. The TCR originated in a woman in her late teens or twenties in good health and CMV-seronegative. The rearrangement uses TRBV5-1 and TRBJ2-7; TRBD2 might be the D (7 bases). CDR3 residues: CASSLHSRPQGGGPSYEQYF. CDR3 bases: TGCGCCAGCAGCTTGCATTCCCGACCACAGGGAGGGGGACCCTCCTACGAGCAGTACTTC. Full variable domain (outside the CDR3, taken from reference TRBV5-1 and TRBJ2-7): KAGVTQTPRYLIKTRGQQVTLSCSPISGHRSVSWYQQTPGQGLQFLFEYFSETQRNKGNFPGRFSGRQFSNSRSEMNVSTLELGDSALYLCASSLHSRPQGGGPSYEQYFGPGTRLTVT.